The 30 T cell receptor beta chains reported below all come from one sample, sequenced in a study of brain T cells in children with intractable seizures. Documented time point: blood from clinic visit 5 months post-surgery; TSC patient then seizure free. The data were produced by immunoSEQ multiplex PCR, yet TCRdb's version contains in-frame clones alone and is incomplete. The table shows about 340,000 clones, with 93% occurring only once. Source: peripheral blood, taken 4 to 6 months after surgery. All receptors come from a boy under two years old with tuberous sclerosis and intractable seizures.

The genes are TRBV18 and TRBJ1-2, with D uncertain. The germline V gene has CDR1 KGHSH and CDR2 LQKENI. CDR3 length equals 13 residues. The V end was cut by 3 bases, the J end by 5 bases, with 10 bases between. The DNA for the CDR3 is TGTGCCAGCTCACCGCCAGTTATTTATGGCTACACCTTC. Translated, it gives CASSPPVIYGYTF.

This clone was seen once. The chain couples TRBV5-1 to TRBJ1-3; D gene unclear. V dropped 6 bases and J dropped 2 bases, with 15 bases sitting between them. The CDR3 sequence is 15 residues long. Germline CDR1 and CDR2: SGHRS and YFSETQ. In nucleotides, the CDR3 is TGCGCCAGCAACTCTATTGGGATGGCTGGAAACACCATATATTTT. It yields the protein CASNSIGMAGNTIYF.

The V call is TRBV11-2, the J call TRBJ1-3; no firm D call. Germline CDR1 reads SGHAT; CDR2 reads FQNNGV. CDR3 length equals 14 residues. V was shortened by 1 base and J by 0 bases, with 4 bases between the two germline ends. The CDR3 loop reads CASSLAVSGNTIYF. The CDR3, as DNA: TGTGCCAGCAGCTTAGCGGTCTCTGGAAACACCATATATTTT.

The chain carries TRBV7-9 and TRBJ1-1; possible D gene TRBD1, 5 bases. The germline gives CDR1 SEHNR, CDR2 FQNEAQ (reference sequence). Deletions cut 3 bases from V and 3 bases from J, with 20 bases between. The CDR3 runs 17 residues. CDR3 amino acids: CASSFRLGTGGDTEAFF. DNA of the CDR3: TGTGCCAGCAGCTTTCGTCTCGGGACCGGGGGAGACACTGAAGCTTTCTTT. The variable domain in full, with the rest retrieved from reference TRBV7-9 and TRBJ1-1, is DTGVSQNPRHKITKRGQNVTFRCDPISEHNRLYWYRQTLGQGPEFLTYFQNEAQLEKSRLLSDRFSAERPKGSFSTLEIQRTEQGDSAMYLCASSFRLGTGGDTEAFFGQGTRLTVV.

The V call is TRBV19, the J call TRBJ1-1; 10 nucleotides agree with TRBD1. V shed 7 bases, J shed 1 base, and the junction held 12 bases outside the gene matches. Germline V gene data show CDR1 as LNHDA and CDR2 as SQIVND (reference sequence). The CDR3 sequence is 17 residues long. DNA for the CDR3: TGTGCCAGTATCGGGACAGGGGAAAGGCTAAGGAACACTGAAGCTTTCTTT. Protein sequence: CASIGTGERLRNTEAFF.

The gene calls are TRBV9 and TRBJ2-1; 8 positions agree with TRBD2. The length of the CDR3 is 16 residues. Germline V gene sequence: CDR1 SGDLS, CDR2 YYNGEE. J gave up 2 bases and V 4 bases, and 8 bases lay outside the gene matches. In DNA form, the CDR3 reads TGTGCCAGCAGCCCGGGGGGTAGCGGGACCTACAATGAGCAGTTCTTC. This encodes CASSPGGSGTYNEQFF. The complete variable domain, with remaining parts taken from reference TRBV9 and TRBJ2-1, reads DSGVTQTPKHLITATGQRVTLRCSPRSGDLSVYWYQQSLDQGLQFLIQYYNGEERAKGNILERFSAQQFPDLHSELNLSSLELGDSALYFCASSPGGSGTYNEQFFGPGTRLTVL.

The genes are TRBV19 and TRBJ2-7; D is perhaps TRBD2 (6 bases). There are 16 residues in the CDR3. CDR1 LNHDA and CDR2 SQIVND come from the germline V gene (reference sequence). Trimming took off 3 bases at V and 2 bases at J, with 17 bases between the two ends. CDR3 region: CASSINSLARAYEQYF. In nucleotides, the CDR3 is TGTGCCAGTAGTATTAATTCCCTAGCGAGGGCCTACGAGCAGTACTTC.

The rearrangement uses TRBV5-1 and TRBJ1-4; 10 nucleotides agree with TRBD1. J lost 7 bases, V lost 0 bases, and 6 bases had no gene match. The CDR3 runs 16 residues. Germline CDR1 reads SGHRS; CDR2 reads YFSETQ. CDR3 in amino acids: CASSLGTGGFSEKLFF. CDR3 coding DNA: TGCGCCAGCAGCTTGGGGACAGGGGGTTTTAGTGAAAAACTGTTTTTT.

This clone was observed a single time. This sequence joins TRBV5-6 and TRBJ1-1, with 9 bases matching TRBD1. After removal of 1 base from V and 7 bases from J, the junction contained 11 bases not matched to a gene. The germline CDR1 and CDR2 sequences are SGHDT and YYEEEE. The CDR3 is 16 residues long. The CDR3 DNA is TGTGCCAGCAGCTTGTGGGACAGGGATTTAATGGGTGAAGCTTTCTTT. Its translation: CASSLWDRDLMGEAFF.

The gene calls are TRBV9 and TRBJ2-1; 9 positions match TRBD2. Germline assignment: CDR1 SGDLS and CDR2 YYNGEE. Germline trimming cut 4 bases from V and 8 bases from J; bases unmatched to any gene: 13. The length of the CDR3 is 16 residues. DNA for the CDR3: TGTGCCAGCAGCCCCCGGGTAGCGGGGGTACCGGATGAGCAGTTCTTC. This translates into CASSPRVAGVPDEQFF.

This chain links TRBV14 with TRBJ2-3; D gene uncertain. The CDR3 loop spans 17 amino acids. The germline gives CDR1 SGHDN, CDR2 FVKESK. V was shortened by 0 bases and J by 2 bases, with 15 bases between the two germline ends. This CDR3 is CASSQDPILISTDTQYF. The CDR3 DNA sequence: TGTGCCAGCAGCCAAGATCCCATTCTTATATCCACAGATACGCAGTATTTT.

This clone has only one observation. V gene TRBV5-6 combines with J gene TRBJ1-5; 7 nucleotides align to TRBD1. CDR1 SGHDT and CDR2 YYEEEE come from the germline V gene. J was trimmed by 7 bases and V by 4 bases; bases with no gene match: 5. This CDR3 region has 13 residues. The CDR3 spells CASSLQGLQPQHF. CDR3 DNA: TGTGCCAGCAGCCTACAGGGGCTGCAGCCCCAGCATTTT.

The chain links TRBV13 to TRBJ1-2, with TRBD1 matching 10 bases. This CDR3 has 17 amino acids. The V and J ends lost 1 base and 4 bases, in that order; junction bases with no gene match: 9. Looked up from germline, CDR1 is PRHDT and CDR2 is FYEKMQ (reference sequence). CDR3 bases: TGTGCCAGCAGCTTAGTCACGGGACAGGGGCCAACCTATGGCTACACCTTC. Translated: CASSLVTGQGPTYGYTF.

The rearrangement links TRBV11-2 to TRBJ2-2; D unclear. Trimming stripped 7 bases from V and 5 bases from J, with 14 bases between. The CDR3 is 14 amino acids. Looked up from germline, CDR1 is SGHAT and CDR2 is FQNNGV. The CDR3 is CASTFLTGTGELFF. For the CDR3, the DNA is TGTGCCAGCACCTTCCTTACGGGTACCGGGGAGCTGTTTTTT.

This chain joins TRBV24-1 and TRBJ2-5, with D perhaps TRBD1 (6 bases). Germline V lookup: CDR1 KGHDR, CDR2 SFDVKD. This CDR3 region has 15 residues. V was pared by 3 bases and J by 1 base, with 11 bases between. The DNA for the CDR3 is TGTGCCACCAGTGATGCTACAGGGATCCAAGAGACCCAGTACTTC. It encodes CATSDATGIQETQYF.

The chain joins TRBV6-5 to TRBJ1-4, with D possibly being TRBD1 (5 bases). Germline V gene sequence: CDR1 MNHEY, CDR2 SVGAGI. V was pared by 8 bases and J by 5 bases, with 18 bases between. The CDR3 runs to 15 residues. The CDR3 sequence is CASLHLTGRNEKLFF. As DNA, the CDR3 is TGTGCCAGCTTGCACCTAACAGGACGAAATGAAAAACTGTTTTTT.

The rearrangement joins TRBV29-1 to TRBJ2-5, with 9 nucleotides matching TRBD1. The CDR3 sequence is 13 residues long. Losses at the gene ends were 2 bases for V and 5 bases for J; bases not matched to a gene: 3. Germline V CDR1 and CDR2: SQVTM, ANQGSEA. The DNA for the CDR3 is TGCAGCGTTGAAACAGGGGGCCGGGAGACCCAGTACTTC. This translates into CSVETGGRETQYF.

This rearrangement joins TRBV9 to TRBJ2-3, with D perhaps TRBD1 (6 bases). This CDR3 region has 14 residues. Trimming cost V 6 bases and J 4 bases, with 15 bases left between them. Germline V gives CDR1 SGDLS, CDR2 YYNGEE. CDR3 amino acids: CASNRGRGSDTQYF. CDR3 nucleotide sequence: TGTGCCAGCAACCGAGGCAGGGGATCAGATACGCAGTATTTT.

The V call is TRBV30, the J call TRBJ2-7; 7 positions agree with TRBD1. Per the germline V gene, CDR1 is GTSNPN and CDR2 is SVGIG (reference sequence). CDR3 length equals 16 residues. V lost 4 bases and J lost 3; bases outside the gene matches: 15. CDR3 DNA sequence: TGTGCCTGGAATGGTAAGAGACAGGGCTCCTACTACGAGCAGTACTTC. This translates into CAWNGKRQGSYYEQYF.

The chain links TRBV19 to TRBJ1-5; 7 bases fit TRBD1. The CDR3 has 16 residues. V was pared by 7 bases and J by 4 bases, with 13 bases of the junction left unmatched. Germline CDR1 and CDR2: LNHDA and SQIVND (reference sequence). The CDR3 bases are TGTGCCAGTATCGGGACAGAAGGGCCCCCTAATCAGCCCCAGCATTTT. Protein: CASIGTEGPPNQPQHF.

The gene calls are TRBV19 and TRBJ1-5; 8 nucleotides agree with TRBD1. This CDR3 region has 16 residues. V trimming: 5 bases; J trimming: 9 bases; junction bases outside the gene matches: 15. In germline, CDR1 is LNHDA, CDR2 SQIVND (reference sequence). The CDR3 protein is CASSATPGGSDRPQHF. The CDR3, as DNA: TGTGCCAGTAGTGCTACCCCAGGGGGCTCGGATCGGCCCCAGCATTTT.

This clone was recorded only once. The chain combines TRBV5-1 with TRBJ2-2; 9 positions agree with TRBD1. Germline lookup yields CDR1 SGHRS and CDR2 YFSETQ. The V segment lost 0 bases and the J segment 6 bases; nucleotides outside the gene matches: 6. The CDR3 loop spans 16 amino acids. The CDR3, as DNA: TGCGCCAGCAGCTTGGCGGGACAGGGAGCTTCCGGGGAGCTGTTTTTT. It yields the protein CASSLAGQGASGELFF.

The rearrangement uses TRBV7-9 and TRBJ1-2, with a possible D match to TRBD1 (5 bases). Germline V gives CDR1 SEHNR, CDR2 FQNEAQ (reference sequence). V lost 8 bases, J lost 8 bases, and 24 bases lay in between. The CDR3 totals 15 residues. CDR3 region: CASYLGGGSSRGYTF. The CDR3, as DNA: TGTGCCAGCTACCTCGGGGGAGGGAGCTCACGGGGCTACACCTTC.

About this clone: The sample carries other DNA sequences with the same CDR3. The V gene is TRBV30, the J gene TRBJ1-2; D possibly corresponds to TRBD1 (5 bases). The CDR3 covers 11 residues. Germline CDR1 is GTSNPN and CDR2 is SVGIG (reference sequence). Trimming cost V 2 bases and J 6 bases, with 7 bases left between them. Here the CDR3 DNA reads TGTGCCTGGAGTAGAGGGGATGGCTACACCTTC. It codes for CAWSRGDGYTF.

In DNA form, the CDR3 reads TGTGCCACCAGTAGTACGGGGGACGATGGCTACACCTTC. Residues: CATSSTGDDGYTF. The chain has TRBV24-1 and TRBJ1-2, with D perhaps matching TRBD1 (5 bases). Trimming took off 6 bases at V and 6 bases at J, with 13 bases between the two ends. This CDR3 is built from 13 residues. Germline loops: CDR1 KGHDR, CDR2 SFDVKD.

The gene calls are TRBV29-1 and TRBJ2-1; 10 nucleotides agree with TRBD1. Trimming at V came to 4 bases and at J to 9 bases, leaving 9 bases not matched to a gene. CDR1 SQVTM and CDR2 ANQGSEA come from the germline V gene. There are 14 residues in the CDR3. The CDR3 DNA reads TGCAGCGTTGGGCGACAGGGGGCATCTGTTGAGCAGTTCTTC. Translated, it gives CSVGRQGASVEQFF.

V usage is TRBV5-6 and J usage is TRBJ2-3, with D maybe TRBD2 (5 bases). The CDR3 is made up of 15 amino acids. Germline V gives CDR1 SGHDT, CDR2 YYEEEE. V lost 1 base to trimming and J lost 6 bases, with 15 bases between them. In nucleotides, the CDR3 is TGTGCCAGCAGCTTGAGAACTCTCGGGGTTGATACGCAGTATTTT. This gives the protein CASSLRTLGVDTQYF.

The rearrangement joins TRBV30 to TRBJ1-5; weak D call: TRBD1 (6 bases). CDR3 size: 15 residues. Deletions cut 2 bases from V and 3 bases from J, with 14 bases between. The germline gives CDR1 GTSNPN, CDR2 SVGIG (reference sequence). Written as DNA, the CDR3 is TGTGCCTGGAGTCGACAGGACGCCCCCAATCAGCCCCAGCATTTT. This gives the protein CAWSRQDAPNQPQHF.

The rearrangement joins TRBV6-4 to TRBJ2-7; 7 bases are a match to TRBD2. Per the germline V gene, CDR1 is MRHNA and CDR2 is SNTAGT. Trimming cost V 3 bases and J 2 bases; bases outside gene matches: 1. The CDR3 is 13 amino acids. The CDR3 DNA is TGTGCCAGCAGTGAAGGGACTACCTACGAGCAGTACTTC. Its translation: CASSEGTTYEQYF.

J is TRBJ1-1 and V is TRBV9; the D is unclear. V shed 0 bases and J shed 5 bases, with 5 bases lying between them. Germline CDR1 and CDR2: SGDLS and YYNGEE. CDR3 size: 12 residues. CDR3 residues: CASSVVGTEAFF. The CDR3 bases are TGTGCCAGCAGCGTAGTAGGGACTGAAGCTTTCTTT.